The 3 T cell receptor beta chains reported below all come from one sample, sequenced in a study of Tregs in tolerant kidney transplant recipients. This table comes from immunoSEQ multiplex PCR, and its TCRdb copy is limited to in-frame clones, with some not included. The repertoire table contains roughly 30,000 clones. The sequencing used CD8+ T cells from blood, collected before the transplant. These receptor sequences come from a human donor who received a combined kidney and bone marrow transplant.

The covered CDR3 bases are TGTGCCAGCAGCTTAGTGGCGGAAAGCAACCAAGAGACC. Translation gives CASSLVAESNQET. The entire CDR3 sequence reads CASSLVAESNQETQYF. The chain links TRBV7-6 to TRBJ2-5; no reliable D call. The sequenced fragment ends 3 residues before the CDR3 boundary, so the rest is inferred from the germline J gene. The CDR3 loop spans 16 amino acids. V lost 1 base and J lost 0, with 12 bases in between. Germline-derived CDR1 and CDR2 are SGHVS and FNYEAQ.

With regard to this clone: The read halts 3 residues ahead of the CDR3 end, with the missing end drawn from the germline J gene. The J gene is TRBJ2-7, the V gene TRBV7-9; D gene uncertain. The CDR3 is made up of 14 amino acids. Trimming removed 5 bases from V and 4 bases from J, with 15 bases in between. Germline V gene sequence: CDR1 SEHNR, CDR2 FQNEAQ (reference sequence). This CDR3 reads CASSPKQLPYEQYF. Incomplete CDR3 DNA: TGTGCCAGCAGCCCCAAGCAACTCCCATACGAG.

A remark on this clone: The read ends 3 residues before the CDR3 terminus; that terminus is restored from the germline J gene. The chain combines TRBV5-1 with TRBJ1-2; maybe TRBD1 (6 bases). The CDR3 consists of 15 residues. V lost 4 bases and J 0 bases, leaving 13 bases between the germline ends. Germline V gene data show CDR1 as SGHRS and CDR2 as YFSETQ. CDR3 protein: CASSPGTTANYGYTF. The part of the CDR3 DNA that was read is TGCGCCAGCAGCCCCGGGACAACGGCTAACTATGGC.